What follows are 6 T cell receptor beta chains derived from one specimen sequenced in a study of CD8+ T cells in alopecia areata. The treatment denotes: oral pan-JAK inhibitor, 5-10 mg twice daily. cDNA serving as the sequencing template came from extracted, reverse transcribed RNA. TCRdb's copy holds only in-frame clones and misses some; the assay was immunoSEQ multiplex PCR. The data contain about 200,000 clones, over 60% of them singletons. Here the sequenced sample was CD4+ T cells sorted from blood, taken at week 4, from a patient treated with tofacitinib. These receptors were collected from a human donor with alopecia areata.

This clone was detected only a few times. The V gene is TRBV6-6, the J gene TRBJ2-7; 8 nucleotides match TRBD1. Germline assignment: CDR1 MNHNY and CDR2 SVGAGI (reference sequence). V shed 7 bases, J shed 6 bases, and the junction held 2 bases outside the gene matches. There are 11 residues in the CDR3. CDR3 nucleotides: TGTGCCAGCACAGGGGGCGTCGAGCAGTACTTC. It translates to CASTGGVEQYF.

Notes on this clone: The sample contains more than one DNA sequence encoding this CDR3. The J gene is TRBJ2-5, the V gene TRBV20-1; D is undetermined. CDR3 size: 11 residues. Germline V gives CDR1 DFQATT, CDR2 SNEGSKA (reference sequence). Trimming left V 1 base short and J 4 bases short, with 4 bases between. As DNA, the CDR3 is TGCAGTGCTAGAGTGGGAGAGACCCAGTACTTC. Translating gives CSARVGETQYF.

The CDR3 coding sequence is TGCAGCGTTGAACCGGCGAACACTGAAGCTTTCTTT. Residues: CSVEPANTEAFF. The chain combines TRBV29-1 with TRBJ1-1; D is ambiguous. This CDR3 is 12 amino acids long. The germline V and J ends were trimmed by 2 bases and 1 base, with 5 bases remaining between them. CDR1 SQVTM and CDR2 ANQGSEA come from the germline V gene.

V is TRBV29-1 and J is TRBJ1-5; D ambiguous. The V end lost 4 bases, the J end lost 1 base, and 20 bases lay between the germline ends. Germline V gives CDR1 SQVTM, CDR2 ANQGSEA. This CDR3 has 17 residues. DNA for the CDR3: TGCAGCGTTGGAGCCCTGGTGAAGGGCGAGAGCAATCAGCCCCAGCATTTT. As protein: CSVGALVKGESNQPQHF.

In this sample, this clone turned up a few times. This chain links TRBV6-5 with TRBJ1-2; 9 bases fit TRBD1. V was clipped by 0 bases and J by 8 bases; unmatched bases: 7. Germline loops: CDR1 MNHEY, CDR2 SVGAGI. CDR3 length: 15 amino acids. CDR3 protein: CASSYSRTGVFGYTF. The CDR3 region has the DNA TGTGCCAGCAGTTACTCAAGGACAGGGGTTTTCGGCTACACCTTC.

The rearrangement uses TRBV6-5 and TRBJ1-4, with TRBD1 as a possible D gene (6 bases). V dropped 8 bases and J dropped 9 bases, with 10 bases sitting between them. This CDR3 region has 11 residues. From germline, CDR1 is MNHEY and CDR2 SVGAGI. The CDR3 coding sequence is TGTGCCAGCGGCCAGGGGCAAAAACTGTTTTTT. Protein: CASGQGQKLFF.